The T cell receptor (beta chain) described here comes from a study of control samples from healthy donors and cancer patients. The CDR3 runs to 13 residues. From germline, CDR1 is WSHSY and CDR2 SAAADI. J gave up 7 bases and V 3 bases, and 2 bases lay outside the gene matches. The protocol was immunoSEQ multiplex PCR, while the TCRdb copy is restricted to in-frame clones and leaves out a portion. Of 120,000 or so clones listed, more than 75% are singletons. The sequencing sample was made of blood. V is TRBV10-2 and J is TRBJ1-5, with TRBD1 identical over 8 bases. The sequence derives from a man in his forties in good health. This chain's CDR3 is CASSDRGHQPQHF. In DNA form, the CDR3 reads TGCGCCAGCAGTGACAGGGGGCACCAGCCCCAGCATTTT.